This T cell receptor beta chain comes out of a study of immunodeficiency (dated by TCRdb to between 2018 and 2020). For the wider study: Repertoire analysis was done to look for VDJ recombination defects and oligoclonality. Findings and caveats that apply to the study as a whole: Relative to control CD8+ T cells, CD8+ T cells from patients had restricted TRB V-J pairing and a lower productive entropy. In the entropy comparisons of patients versus healthy controls, patients were shown as n=3 (open circles), and an effect on thymic development was only suggested as possible. Severe oligoclonality, judged by top-100 and total clonotype frequencies, was seen in patient CD8+ but not CD4+ T cells.

Of note for this clone: The antigen it binds to is not known. One base away there is no much larger clone; base qualities are not given.

CD3+CD8+ T cells were sorted from fresh PBMCs before TCR sequencing. After extraction using the QIAamp DNA Blood Mini Kit, genomic DNA was sent off for immunoSEQ repertoire analysis. CDR3 regions were amplified by multiplex PCR from a standard quantity of genomic DNA template. PCR products were sequenced on an Illumina platform. Per the original workflow: Sequences were mapped to a reference, using V, D and J gene definitions from IMGT. A nearest-neighbor clustering algorithm merged closely related sequences to remove PCR and sequencing errors. V, D and J usage in productive unique and total sequences was analyzed using ImmunoSEQ Analyzer tools and R version 3.6.1. The immuneACCESS repertoire file appears here via TCRdb, limited to in-frame rearrangements. These files lack a portion of the clones; in checked studies, under half of the deficit traces to unresolved V genes, and the cause of the others is not known. V and J calls and clone size are those listed in that table; D and trimming were worked out from the DNA. The sample table contains roughly 3,400 clones; only one count was recorded for over 75% of them. 9.5% to 15% of the sample comes from the top ten.

From the cysteine up to the phenylalanine, the CDR3 has a length of 14 residues. Only the CDR3 DNA is retained, 42 bases long and in frame from the first base. Here V drops 3 bases and J drops 3 bases, and the junction holds 6 bases not matched to any gene. CDR1 and CDR2 (SGDLS, YYNGEE) derive from the germline V gene. This TCR came from a human donor in good health. The sequenced sample was CD8+ T cells from blood. Rearrangement joined TRBV9 to TRBJ2-7, with TRBD2 matching 7 junction bases. The CDR3 is CASSGRTSDYEQYF. The DNA sequence follows: TGTGCCAGCAGCGGACGGACTAGTGACTACGAGCAGTACTTC.